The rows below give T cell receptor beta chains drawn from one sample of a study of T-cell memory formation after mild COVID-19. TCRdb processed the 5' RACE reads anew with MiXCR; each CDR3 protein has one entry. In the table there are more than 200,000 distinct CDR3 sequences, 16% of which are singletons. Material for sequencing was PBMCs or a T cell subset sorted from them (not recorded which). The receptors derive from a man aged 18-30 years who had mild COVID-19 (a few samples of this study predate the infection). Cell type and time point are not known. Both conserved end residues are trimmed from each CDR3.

CDR3aa: ASSRGEREKLF
j_gene: TRBJ1-4
v_gene: TRBV18

CDR3aa: ASSFPSFDQPQH
j_gene: TRBJ1-5
v_gene: TRBV28

CDR3aa: ASSYRSPRKNQPQH
j_gene: TRBJ1-5
v_gene: TRBV6-5

CDR3aa: SATRTPILAGSSYNEQF
j_gene: TRBJ2-1
v_gene: TRBV20-1

CDR3aa: ASSQDPAGGYNEQF
j_gene: TRBJ2-1
v_gene: TRBV4-2

CDR3aa: ASKGAGRQETQY
j_gene: TRBJ2-5
v_gene: TRBV19

CDR3aa: ASSRYPAGGEPDTQY
j_gene: TRBJ2-3
v_gene: TRBV4-3

CDR3aa: ASSTHLTDRYGYT
j_gene: TRBJ1-2
v_gene: TRBV19

CDR3aa: SAPRRDRDRGEQF
j_gene: TRBJ2-1
v_gene: TRBV20-1

CDR3aa: ASSQDWGPSTGPNQPQH
j_gene: TRBJ1-5
v_gene: TRBV6-5

CDR3aa: SARDPRAGQPQH
j_gene: TRBJ1-5
v_gene: TRBV20-1

CDR3aa: ASSELRSQPQH
j_gene: TRBJ1-5
v_gene: TRBV6-1

CDR3aa: ASSVEGGYTQY
j_gene: TRBJ2-3
v_gene: TRBV9

CDR3aa: SARPGLTNYGYT
j_gene: TRBJ1-2
v_gene: TRBV20-1

CDR3aa: ASSLGAGSNQPQH
j_gene: TRBJ1-5
v_gene: TRBV7-2

CDR3aa: ASSSGLAGGEETQY
j_gene: TRBJ2-5
v_gene: TRBV5-1

CDR3aa: ASCKTGFGNQPQH
j_gene: TRBJ1-5
v_gene: TRBV6-5

CDR3aa: ASSLGQNRELF
j_gene: TRBJ2-2
v_gene: TRBV7-6

CDR3aa: ASSYSTSSGEGEQF
j_gene: TRBJ2-1
v_gene: TRBV6-5

CDR3aa: SASSGGPKETQY
j_gene: TRBJ2-5
v_gene: TRBV20-1

CDR3aa: SAQGGQETQY
j_gene: TRBJ2-5
v_gene: TRBV20-1

CDR3aa: ASSPTGALYGYT
j_gene: TRBJ1-2
v_gene: TRBV7-2

CDR3aa: ASSLTGQGVQKLF
j_gene: TRBJ1-4
v_gene: TRBV5-5

CDR3aa: ASSEIAEGYGYT
j_gene: TRBJ1-2
v_gene: TRBV6-1

CDR3aa: ASSRRQEGTGNIQY
j_gene: TRBJ2-4
v_gene: TRBV27

CDR3aa: ASARGTSDEQF
j_gene: TRBJ2-1
v_gene: TRBV5-4

CDR3aa: ASSPNFRVNSEQY
j_gene: TRBJ2-7
v_gene: TRBV7-2

CDR3aa: ASSLTQGYLF
j_gene: TRBJ2-2
v_gene: TRBV7-3

CDR3aa: ASKANLGVGPEQY
j_gene: TRBJ2-7
v_gene: TRBV6-6

CDR3aa: ASSQDTTGSYEQY
j_gene: TRBJ2-7
v_gene: TRBV4-3

CDR3aa: AISESRDSSEAF
j_gene: TRBJ1-1
v_gene: TRBV10-3

CDR3aa: ASSYSASGGRSGTDTQY
j_gene: TRBJ2-3
v_gene: TRBV6-6

CDR3aa: ASSLGQFTDTQY
j_gene: TRBJ2-3
v_gene: TRBV5-1

CDR3aa: ASIWTGMNTEAF
j_gene: TRBJ1-1
v_gene: TRBV6-2/TRBV6-3

CDR3aa: ASSLVGAGVYAF
j_gene: TRBJ1-1
v_gene: TRBV5-6

CDR3aa: ASSVEGQAHYGYT
j_gene: TRBJ1-2
v_gene: TRBV9

CDR3aa: ASSPWTGRNYGYT
j_gene: TRBJ1-2
v_gene: TRBV7-9

CDR3aa: ASSQAWRTVSPLH
j_gene: TRBJ1-6
v_gene: TRBV4-3

CDR3aa: ASSQELAKNIQY
j_gene: TRBJ2-4
v_gene: TRBV4-2

CDR3aa: ASSYSILTRPAGFTEAF
j_gene: TRBJ1-1
v_gene: TRBV6-2/TRBV6-3

CDR3aa: ASSSKFRGRESYEQY
j_gene: TRBJ2-7
v_gene: TRBV5-4

CDR3aa: ASSLGPTGAQGNEQF
j_gene: TRBJ2-1
v_gene: TRBV5-1

CDR3aa: ASSLGLAGAYNEQF
j_gene: TRBJ2-1
v_gene: TRBV7-9

CDR3aa: ASSFSGADTEAF
j_gene: TRBJ1-1
v_gene: TRBV5-1

CDR3aa: ASGNPGTGADTQY
j_gene: TRBJ2-3
v_gene: TRBV25-1